This TCR beta chain was retrieved from a study of blood T cell repertoires in COVID-19. Study at large: Sites in the United States, Italy and Spain provided acute and convalescent COVID-19 samples. The analysed material was cDNA or gDNA that came from T cells, B-cell-depleted T cells, or PBMCs.

Trimming at V came to 8 bases and at J to 1 base, leaving 10 bases not matched to a gene. In germline, CDR1 is MGHDK, CDR2 SYGVNS. This CDR3 region has 16 residues. The Seattle patients, enrolled during active infection, were followed longitudinally. Original analysis: Cell counts per sample came from amplifying reference gene primers. Some clones are missing from TCRdb's copy, which holds only in-frame ones; the method was immunoSEQ multiplex PCR. V, J and clone size reflect that table, while D and trimming were determined from the DNA. The sample shows roughly 200,000 clones, approximately 87% of them seen only once.

This receptor was obtained from a person between 65 and 79 years old with COVID-19, enrolled during active disease. The chain links TRBV25-1 to TRBJ2-3; TRBD1 matches at 9 bases. Sequencing used peripheral blood. CDR3 DNA sequence: TGTGCCAGCTCCCCCACCCGGGACAGGGGCACAGATACGCAGTATTTT. Amino acids: CASSPTRDRGTDTQYF.